This entry concerns a single T cell receptor beta chain. Its target is not known. The study drew its donors from healthy HIV-negative adults without recent acute infections or vaccinations. From CD4+ cells came CD45RA+ naive and CD45RA-negative memory subsets. Germline CDR1 is LNHNV and CDR2 is YYDKDF (reference sequence). The CDR3 is 14 residues long. The V end lost 5 bases, the J end lost 0 bases, and 9 bases lay between the germline ends. For each subset, genomic DNA was distributed in equal portions over several immunoSEQ plates. Clones were sequenced by immunoSEQ multiplex PCR, and TCRdb holds only the in-frame ones, with some missing. This repertoire shows about 1.5 million clones, 95% to 99% found once; its top ten account for about 0.45%. The data were obtained in a study of shared clonotypes between healthy human individuals. Points from the study as a whole: When compared with the clonotypes that were shared by all four sorted-subset donors, the non-shared clonotypes turned out to have lower generation probabilities.

The receptor was derived from a man under 40 in good health. The source material was naive CD4+ T cells sorted from blood. As for subset: CD45RA+ positively selected. This chain links TRBV15 with TRBJ2-3; D unclear. CDR3 DNA: TGTGCCACCAGCCGGGCTCTGAGCACAGATACGCAGTATTTT. Translated: CATSRALSTDTQYF.